The present entry profiles one T cell receptor beta chain with its context. Antigen unknown. The record originates from a study of T cell responses to AZD1222 COVID-19 vaccine. Study-level findings and limits: Clonal diversity was possibly underestimated, and white British individuals and females predominated among donors. Only five to seven AZD1222 recipients were seropositive at baseline. Elevations in Spike-specific TCR breadth and depth followed administration of two AZD1222 doses. There were vaccine-associated CD4 TCRs across spike, dominant at 160-218 and 743-854.

There are 15 residues in the CDR3. Germline loops: CDR1 SGHDT, CDR2 YYEEEE. With 4 bases removed from V and 1 base from J, the gap between germline ends came to 14 bases. Sequencing used immunoSEQ multiplex PCR; TCRdb keeps in-frame clones, though not all of them. The table includes some 120,000 clones, roughly 93% detected once. This sequence originates from an adult who received the AZD1222 COVID-19 vaccine. The input for sequencing was peripheral blood, taken 28 days after the second AZD1222 dose. The chain has TRBV5-6 and TRBJ1-1; D gene unclear. CDR3 residues: CASSPWRWRNTEAFF. CDR3 DNA: TGTGCCAGCAGCCCCTGGCGTTGGAGGAACACTGAAGCTTTCTTT.